Reported below is one T cell receptor (beta chain). Its antigen is unknown. The sample belongs to a study of T cells in Graves' hyperthyroidism and ophthalmopathy. Whole-study findings and limits: Most thyroid clonotypes expanded above 0.001 appeared in blood too. In the analysis, a 13 V-J model separated ophthalmopathy from stable hyperthyroidism.

Amplification targeted TCR beta CDR3 regions from RNA transcripts. The HTBI set primed first-round TCR CDR3 RT-PCR. In TCRdb, the multiplex PCR reads were re-called with MiXCR into one record per CDR3 protein. The table has a few hundred thousand distinct CDR3 sequences, more than 20% seen once; the top ten hold about a quarter. The sample comprised blood. The sequence came from a man aged 18 to 35 with Graves' hyperthyroidism.

The CDR3 sequence: CASSQSPGDRGYTF. The CDR3 DNA reads as TGCGCCAGCAGCCAGTCGCCAGGGGATCGTGGCTACACCTTC. V is TRBV4-1 and J is TRBJ1-2; TRBD1 might be the D (6 bases). There are 14 residues in the CDR3. Per the germline V gene, CDR1 is MGHRA and CDR2 is YSYEKL. V lost 3 bases and J 7 bases, leaving 15 bases between the germline ends.